The clone carrying this T cell receptor beta chain was counted at least ten times. Its antigen is currently unknown. The data were taken from a study of T cells after yellow fever vaccination. Findings and limits, study-wide: Sorted repertoires could include abundant contaminating clonotypes from bulk cells. Booster sampling recovered most clones from primary vaccination (around 96% CD4, roughly 90% CD8).

TCRdb used MiXCR to reprocess the 5' RACE reads, holding one entry per CDR3 protein. The sample consists of 70,000 or so distinct CDR3 sequences, approximately 5.9% of them appearing once. The CDR3 loop spans 17 amino acids. Trimming shortened V by 2 bases and J by 4 bases, and 21 bases separated the two germline ends. Germline-derived CDR1 and CDR2 are DFQATT and SNEGSKA (reference sequence). V usage is TRBV20-1 and J usage is TRBJ1-3, with a tentative D call TRBD1 (5 bases). The sequence was obtained from a man younger than 30 who received the YFV17D yellow fever vaccine. Here the sequenced sample was CD4+ T cells sorted from PBMCs, taken less than 16 days after the first yellow fever vaccination. The CDR3 sequence: CSARSPGASAHGNTIYF. CDR3 nucleotides: TGCAGTGCTAGATCGCCCGGGGCTAGCGCTCACGGAAACACCATATATTTT.